What follows is one T cell receptor beta chain and its context. Unique molecular identifiers were incorporated when the TCRbeta library was constructed. TCRdb reprocessed the PCR reads via MiXCR and lists one record per CDR3 protein. This table holds about 900,000 distinct CDR3 sequences, 25% to 30% found once. This sample is part of a study of T-cell reconstitution after alpha-beta-depleted transplantation in children. Per the germline V gene, CDR1 is SGHTA and CDR2 is FQGNSA. The CDR3 totals 13 residues. V lost 7 bases to trimming and J lost 1 base, with 10 bases between them. Sequences were derived from PBMCs, mostly from graft donor cells, sampled 360 days after TCRalphabeta/CD19-depleted stem cell transplant. This TCR derives from a boy in the first two years of life who had a stem cell transplant for SCID, so the T cells may come from the graft donor. The V and J genes are TRBV7-2 and TRBJ2-5; no clear D gene. The DNA for the CDR3 is TGTGCCAGCAACAGATTCTTCCAAGAGACCCAGTACTTC. Translated: CASNRFFQETQYF.